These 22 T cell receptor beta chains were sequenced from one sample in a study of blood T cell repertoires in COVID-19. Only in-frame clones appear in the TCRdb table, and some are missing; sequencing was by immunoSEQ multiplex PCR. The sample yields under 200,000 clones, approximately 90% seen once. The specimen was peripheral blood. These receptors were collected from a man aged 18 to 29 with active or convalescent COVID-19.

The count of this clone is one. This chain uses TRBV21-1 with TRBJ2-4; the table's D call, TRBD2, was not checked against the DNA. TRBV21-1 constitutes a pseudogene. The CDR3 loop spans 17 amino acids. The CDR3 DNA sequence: TGTGCCAGCAGCAAAGGTGTATTAGAATTAGCCAAAAACATTCAGTACTTC. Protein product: CASSKGVLELAKNIQYF.

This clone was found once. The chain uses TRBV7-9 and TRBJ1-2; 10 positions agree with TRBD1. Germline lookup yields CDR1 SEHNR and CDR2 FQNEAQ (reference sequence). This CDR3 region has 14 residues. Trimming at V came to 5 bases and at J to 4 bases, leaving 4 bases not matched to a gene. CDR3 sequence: CASSARDRGYGYTF. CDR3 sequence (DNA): TGTGCCAGCAGCGCCCGGGACAGGGGCTATGGCTACACCTTC.

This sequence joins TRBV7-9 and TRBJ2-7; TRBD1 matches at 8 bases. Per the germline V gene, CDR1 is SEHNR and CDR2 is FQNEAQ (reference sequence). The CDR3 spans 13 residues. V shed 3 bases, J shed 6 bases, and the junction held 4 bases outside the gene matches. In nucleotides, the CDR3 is TGTGCCAGCAGCTTCAACAGGGGGTCCGAGCAGTACTTC. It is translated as CASSFNRGSEQYF.

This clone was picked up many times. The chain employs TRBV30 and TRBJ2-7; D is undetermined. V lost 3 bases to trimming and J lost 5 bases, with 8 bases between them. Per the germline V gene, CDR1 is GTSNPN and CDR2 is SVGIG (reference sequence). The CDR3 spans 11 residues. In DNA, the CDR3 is TGTGCCTGGAGGATCCCGGACGAGCAGTACTTC. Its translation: CAWRIPDEQYF.

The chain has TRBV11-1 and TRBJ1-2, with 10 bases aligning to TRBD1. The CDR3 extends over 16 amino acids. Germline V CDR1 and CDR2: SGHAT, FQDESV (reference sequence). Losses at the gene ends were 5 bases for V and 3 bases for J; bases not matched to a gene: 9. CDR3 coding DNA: TGTGCCAGCAGCAACGACAGGGGGCGCTTCGACTATGGCTACACCTTC. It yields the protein CASSNDRGRFDYGYTF.

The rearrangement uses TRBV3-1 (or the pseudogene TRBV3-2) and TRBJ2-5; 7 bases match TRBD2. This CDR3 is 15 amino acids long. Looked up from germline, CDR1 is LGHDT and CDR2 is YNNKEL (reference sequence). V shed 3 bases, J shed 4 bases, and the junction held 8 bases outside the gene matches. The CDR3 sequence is CASSHIGEGGETQYF. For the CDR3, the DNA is TGTGCCAGCAGCCATATCGGGGAGGGCGGAGAGACCCAGTACTTC.

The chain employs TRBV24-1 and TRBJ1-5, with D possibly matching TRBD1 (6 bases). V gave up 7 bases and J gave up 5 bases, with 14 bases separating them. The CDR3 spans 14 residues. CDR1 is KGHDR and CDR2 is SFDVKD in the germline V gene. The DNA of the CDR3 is TGTGCCACCAGCGTCGGACAGCTCGATCAGCCCCAGCATTTT. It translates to CATSVGQLDQPQHF.

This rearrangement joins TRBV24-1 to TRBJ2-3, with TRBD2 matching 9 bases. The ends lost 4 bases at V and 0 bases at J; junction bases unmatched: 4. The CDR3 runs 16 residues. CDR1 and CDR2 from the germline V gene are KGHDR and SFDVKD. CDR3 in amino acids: CATSDRLAGSTDTQYF. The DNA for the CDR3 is TGTGCCACCAGTGACCGGCTAGCGGGGAGCACAGATACGCAGTATTTT.

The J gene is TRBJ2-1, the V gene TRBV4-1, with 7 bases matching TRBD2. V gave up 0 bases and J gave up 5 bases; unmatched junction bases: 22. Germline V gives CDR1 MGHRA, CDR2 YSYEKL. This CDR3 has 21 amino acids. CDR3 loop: CASSQDVIPLRSSGENNEQFF. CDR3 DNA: TGCGCCAGCAGCCAAGATGTGATACCCCTTAGGTCTAGCGGAGAAAACAATGAGCAGTTCTTC.

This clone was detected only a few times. As DNA, the CDR3 is TGTGCCAGCAGTTTAGCGGGGCTCCGGGGCTACACCTTC. Translation: CASSLAGLRGYTF. The rearrangement joins TRBV27 to TRBJ1-2; TRBD1 is a possible D gene (5 bases). From germline, CDR1 is MNHEY and CDR2 SMNVEV (reference sequence). Trimming pared 2 bases from V and 8 bases from J, leaving 12 bases between. This CDR3 is built from 13 residues.

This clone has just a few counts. The CDR3 DNA reads TGTGCCAGCAGCCCTAGACAGAGATATGGCTACACCTTC. It codes for CASSPRQRYGYTF. V usage is TRBV11-2 and J usage is TRBJ1-2, with TRBD1 as a possible D gene (5 bases). From germline, CDR1 is SGHAT and CDR2 FQNNGV. The CDR3 is 13 residues long. V was cut by 5 bases and J by 5 bases, with 12 bases left in between.

The CDR3 loop reads CASITSGFEDNYGYTF. The CDR3 DNA reads as TGTGCCAGCATAACGTCGGGGTTTGAGGATAACTATGGCTACACCTTC. This chain uses TRBV28 with TRBJ1-2; D remains ambiguous. With 7 bases removed from V and 1 base from J, the gap between germline ends came to 19 bases. Per germline, CDR1 MDHEN and CDR2 SYDVKM. There are 16 residues in the CDR3.

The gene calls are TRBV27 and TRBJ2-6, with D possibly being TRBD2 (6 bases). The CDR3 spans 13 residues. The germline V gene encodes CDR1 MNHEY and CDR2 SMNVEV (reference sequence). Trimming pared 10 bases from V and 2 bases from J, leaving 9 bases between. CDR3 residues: CAKTGAGANVLTF. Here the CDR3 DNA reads TGTGCCAAAACGGGGGCTGGGGCCAACGTCCTGACTTTC.

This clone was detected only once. CDR3 in DNA: TGTGCCGGAAAGTGGGGGCAGATGAACACTGAAGCTTTCTTT. Its protein product is CAGKWGQMNTEAFF. This chain links TRBV6-5 with TRBJ1-1; D is perhaps TRBD1 (6 bases). The length of the CDR3 is 14 residues. CDR1 and CDR2 from the germline V gene are MNHEY and SVGAGI. V lost 11 bases, J lost 0 bases, and 16 bases lay in between.

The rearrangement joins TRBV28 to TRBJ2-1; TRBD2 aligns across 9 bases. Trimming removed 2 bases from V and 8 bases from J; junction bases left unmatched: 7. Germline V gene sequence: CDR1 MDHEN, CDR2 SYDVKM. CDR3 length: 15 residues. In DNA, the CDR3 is TGTGCCAGCAGTTTAGAGCTAGCGGGACGATATGAGCAGTTCTTC. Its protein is CASSLELAGRYEQFF.

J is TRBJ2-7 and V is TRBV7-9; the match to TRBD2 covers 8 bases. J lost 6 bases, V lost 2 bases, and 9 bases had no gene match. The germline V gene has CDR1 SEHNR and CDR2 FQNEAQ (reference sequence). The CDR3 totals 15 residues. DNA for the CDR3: TGTGCCAGCAGCTTAACGGCTAGCGGGTCCCCCGAGCAGTACTTC. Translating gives CASSLTASGSPEQYF.

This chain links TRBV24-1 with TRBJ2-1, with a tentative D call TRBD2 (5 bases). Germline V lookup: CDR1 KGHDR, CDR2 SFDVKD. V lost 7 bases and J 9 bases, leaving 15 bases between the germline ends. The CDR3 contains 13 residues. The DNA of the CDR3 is TGTGCCACCAGGGCCCCTGAGGGTTTTGAGCAGTTCTTC. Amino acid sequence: CATRAPEGFEQFF.

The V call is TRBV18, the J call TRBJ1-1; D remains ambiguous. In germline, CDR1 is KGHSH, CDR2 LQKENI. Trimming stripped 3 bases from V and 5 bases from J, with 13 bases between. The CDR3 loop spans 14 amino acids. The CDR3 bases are TGTGCCAGCTCACCCGGGGTGGTTTGGACTGAAGCTTTCTTT. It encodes CASSPGVVWTEAFF.

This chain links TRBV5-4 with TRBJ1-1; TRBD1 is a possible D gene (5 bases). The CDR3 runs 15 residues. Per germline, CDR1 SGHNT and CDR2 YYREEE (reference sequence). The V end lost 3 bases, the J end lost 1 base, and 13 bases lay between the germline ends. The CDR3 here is CASSSPLGGNTEAFF. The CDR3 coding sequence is TGTGCCAGCAGCTCCCCCCTCGGGGGGAACACTGAAGCTTTCTTT.

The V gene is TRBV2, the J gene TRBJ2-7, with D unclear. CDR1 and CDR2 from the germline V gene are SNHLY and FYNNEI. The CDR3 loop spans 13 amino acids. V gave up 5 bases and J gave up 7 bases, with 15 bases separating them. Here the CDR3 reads CASSSDSVGEQYF. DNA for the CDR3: TGTGCCAGCAGTTCCGACTCAGTCGGTGAGCAGTACTTC.

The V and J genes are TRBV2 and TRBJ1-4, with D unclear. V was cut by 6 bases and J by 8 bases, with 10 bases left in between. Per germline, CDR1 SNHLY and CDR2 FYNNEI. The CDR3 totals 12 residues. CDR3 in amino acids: CASSLEWEKLFF. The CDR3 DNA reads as TGTGCCAGCAGCCTCGAGTGGGAAAAACTGTTTTTT.

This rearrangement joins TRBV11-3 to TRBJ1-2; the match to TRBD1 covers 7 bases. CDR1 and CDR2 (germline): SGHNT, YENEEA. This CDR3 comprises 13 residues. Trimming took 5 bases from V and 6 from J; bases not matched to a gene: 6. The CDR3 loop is CASSGTAYDGYTF. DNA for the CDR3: TGTGCCAGCAGCGGGACAGCTTATGATGGCTACACCTTC.